This T cell receptor (beta chain) emerged from a study of blood T cell repertoires in COVID-19. Study information: Sources were T cells, B-cell-depleted T cells, or PBMCs; the material itself was cDNA or gDNA.

This CDR3 has 14 residues. The V end lost 3 bases, the J end lost 5 bases, and 13 bases lay between the germline ends. In germline, CDR1 is WNHNN, CDR2 SYGVQD (reference sequence). As handled by the study authors: Reference gene primer amplification gave estimated nucleated cell counts. Method: immunoSEQ multiplex PCR; TCRdb's copy keeps in-frame clones and lacks some. The V and J calls and clone size come from that table; D and trimming were worked out from the DNA. The table records under 350,000 clones, less than 90% of them present only once. J is TRBJ1-1 and V is TRBV10-1, with D possibly being TRBD1 (5 bases). The sequencing input was peripheral blood. The TCR was taken from a man aged 55 to 69 who had recovered from COVID-19. CDR3 in DNA: TGCGCCAGCAGTGAAGGGGCAGTAGGTACTGAAGCTTTCTTT. Its translation: CASSEGAVGTEAFF.